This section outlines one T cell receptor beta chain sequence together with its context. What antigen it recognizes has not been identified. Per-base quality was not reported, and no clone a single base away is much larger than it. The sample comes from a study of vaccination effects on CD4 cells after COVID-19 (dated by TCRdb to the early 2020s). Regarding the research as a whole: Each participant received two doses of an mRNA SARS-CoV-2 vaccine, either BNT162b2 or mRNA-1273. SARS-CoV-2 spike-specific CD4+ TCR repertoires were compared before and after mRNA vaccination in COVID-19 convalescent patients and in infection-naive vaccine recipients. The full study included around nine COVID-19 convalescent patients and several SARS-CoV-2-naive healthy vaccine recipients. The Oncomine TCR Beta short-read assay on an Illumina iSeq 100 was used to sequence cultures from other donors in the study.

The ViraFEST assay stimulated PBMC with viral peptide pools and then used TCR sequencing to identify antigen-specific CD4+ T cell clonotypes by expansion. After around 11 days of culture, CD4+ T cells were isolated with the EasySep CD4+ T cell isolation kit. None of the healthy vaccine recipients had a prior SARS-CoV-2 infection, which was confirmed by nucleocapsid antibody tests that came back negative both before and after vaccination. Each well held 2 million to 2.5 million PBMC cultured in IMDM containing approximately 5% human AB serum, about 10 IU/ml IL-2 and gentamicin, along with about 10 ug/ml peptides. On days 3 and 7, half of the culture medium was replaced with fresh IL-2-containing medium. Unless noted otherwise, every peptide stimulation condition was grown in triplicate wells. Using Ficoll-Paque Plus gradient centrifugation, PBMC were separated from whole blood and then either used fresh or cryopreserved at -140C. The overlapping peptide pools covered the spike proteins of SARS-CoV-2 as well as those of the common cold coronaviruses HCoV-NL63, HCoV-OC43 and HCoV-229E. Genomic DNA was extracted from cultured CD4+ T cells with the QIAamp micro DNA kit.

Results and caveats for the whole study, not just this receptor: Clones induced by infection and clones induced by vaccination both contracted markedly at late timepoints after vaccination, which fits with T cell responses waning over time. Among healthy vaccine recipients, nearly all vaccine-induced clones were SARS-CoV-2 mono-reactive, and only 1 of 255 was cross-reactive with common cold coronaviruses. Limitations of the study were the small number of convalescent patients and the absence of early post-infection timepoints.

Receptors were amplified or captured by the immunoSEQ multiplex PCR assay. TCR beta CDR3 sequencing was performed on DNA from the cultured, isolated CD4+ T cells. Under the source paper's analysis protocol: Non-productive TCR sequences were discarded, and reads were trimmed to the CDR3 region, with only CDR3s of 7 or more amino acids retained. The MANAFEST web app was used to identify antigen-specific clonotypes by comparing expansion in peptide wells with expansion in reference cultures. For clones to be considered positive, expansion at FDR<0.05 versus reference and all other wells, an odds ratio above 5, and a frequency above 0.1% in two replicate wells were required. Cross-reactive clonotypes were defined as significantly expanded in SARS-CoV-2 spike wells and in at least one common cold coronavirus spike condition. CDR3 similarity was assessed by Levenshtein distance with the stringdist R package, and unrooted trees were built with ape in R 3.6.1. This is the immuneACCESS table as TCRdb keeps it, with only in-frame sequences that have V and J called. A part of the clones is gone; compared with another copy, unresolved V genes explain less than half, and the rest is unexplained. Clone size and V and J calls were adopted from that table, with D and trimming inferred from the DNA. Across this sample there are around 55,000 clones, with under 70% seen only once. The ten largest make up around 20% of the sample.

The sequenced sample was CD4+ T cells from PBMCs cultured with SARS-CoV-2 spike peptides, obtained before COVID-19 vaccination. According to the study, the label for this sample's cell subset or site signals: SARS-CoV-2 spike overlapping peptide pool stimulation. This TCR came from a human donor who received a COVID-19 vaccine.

The CDR3 amino acid sequence is: CASSYFRGGETQYF. In nucleotide form, the sequence is TGTGCCAGCAGTTACTTCAGGGGCGGAGAGACCCAGTACTTC. This chain is built from TRBV6-5 and TRBJ2-5; the D gene is possibly TRBD1, with 6 bases matching. The germline V gene encodes CDR1 MNHEY and CDR2 SVGAGI. There are 14 amino acids in the CDR3, from cysteine to phenylalanine inclusive. The entry retains the CDR3 DNA only, 42 bases that are in frame from base 1. The trim is 1 base for V and 4 bases for J, with a gap of 10 bases between the germline ends.